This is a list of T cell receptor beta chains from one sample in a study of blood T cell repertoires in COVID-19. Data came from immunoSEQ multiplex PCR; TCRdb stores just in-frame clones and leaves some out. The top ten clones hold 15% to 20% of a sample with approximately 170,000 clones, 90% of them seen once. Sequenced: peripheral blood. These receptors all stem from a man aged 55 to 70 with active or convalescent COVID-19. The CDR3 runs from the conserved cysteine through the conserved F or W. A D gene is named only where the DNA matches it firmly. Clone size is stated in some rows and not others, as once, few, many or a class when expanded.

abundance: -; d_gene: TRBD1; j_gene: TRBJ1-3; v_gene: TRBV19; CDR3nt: TGTGCCAGTAGTCGACAGGACAGGGGGCAAGGAAACACCATATATTTT; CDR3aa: CASSRQDRGQGNTIYF
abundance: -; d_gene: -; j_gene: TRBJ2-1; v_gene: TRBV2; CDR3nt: TGTGCCAGCAGCACAGGGAGCAATGAGCAGTTCTTC; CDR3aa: CASSTGSNEQFF
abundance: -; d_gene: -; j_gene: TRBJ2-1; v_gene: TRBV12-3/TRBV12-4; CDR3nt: TGTGCCAGCAGTTCCGGACAGGGCGGGAGGTTCTTC; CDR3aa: CASSSGQGGRFF
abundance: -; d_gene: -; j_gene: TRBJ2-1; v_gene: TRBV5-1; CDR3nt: TGCGCCAGCAGCTTGGCCCCGCAGGATTACAATGAGCAGTTCTTC; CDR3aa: CASSLAPQDYNEQFF
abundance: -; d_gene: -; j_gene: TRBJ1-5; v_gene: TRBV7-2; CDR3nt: TGTGCCAGCAGCTTATGGGGGCAGACAGGTCAGCCCCAGCATTTT; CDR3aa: CASSLWGQTGQPQHF
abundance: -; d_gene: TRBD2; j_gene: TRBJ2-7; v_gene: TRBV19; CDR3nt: TGTGCCAGTACGCCGGGACTAGGAGGCTACGAGCAGTACTTC; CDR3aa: CASTPGLGGYEQYF
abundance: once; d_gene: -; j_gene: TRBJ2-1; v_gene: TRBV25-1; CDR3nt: TGTGCCAGCAGTGTGGTAGCGGACTCCTACAATGAGCAGTTCTTC; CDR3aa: CASSVVADSYNEQFF
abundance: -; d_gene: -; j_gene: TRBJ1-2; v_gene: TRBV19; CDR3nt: TGTGCCGGCTCAGGAGGGGACCGATCTAACTATGGCTACACCTTC; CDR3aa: CAGSGGDRSNYGYTF
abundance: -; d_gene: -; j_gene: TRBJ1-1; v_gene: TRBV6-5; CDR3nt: TGTGCCAGCAGTTACTATCGGCTGCCCCCCGGGACTGAAGCTTTCTTT; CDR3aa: CASSYYRLPPGTEAFF
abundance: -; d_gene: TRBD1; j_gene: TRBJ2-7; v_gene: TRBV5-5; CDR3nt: TGTGCCAGCAGCTTGGATTACAGGGGTTTAGCCTACGAGCAGTACTTC; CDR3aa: CASSLDYRGLAYEQYF
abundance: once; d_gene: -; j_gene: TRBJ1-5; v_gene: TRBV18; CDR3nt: TGTGCCAGCTCCCCTACCGAGGGCTCGTGGCAGCCCCAGCATTTT; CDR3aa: CASSPTEGSWQPQHF
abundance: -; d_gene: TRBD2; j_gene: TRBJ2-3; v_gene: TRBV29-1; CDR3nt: TGCAGCGTTGAATTTGTACTAGCGGAGACCACAGATACGCAGTATTTT; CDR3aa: CSVEFVLAETTDTQYF
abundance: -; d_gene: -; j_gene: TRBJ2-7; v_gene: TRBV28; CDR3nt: TGTGCCAGCAGTTTCGGGAGAGTCCTCTCCTACGAGCAGTACTTC; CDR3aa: CASSFGRVLSYEQYF
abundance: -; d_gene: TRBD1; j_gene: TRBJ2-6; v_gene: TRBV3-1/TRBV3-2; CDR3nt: TGTGCCAGCAGCCAGGGGGACAGGGGAGAATCGGGGGCCAACGTCCTGACTTTC; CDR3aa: CASSQGDRGESGANVLTF
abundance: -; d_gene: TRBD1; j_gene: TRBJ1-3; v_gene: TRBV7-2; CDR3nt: TGTGCCAGCAGCGTGGGCAGGGGGGACACCATATATTTT; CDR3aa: CASSVGRGDTIYF